This TCR beta chain is from a study of blood T cell repertoires in COVID-19. Across the study: Sources were T cells, B-cell-depleted T cells, or PBMCs; the material itself was cDNA or gDNA.

Trimming stripped 3 bases from V and 0 bases from J, with 9 bases between. CDR3 length: 14 residues. Germline-derived CDR1 and CDR2 are SGHTA and FQGNSA. How the authors handled the data: The authors estimated nucleated cell counts from reference gene primer amplification. The data were produced by immunoSEQ multiplex PCR, yet TCRdb's version contains in-frame clones alone and is incomplete. The V and J calls and the clone size are those of that table, but D and trimming were determined from the DNA. Among roughly 380,000 clones listed, about 88% were seen once. The cohort comprised adults aged roughly 18 to 100 years residing in under 25 US areas. Cohort placement rested on clinical history that participants reported themselves.

The clonotype comes from a woman in her twenties or thirties who had been exposed to COVID-19. The source material was PBMCs or T cells enriched from blood (not recorded which). The chain employs TRBV7-2 and TRBJ2-7; TRBD1 is a possible D gene (5 bases). DNA for the CDR3: TGTGCCAGCAGCTTTCAGGGTAGCTCCTACGAGCAGTACTTC. Translated: CASSFQGSSYEQYF.